The rows below give T cell receptor beta chains drawn from one sample of a study of OX40 agonist ivuxolimab in advanced cancers. Profiling relied on immunoSEQ multiplex PCR, and the TCRdb table lists in-frame clones only, not all of them. The sample lists 65,000 to 100,000 clones, more than 85% seen once, with approximately 7% in the top ten. Sequencing used CD4+ or CD8+ T cells sorted from blood, obtained in a trial of the OX40 agonist ivuxolimab. These receptors all come from an adult with an advanced solid tumor such as melanoma, head and neck, liver or kidney cancer. Both conserved end residues are part of each CDR3. The order of the fields is D gene, V gene, clone size, J gene, CDR3 DNA, CDR3 protein. D genes are given only for firm matches. Clone size is not always given. Where it is, it says once, few, many or a class for expanded clones.

TRBD2	TRBV18	NA	TRBJ2-3	TGTGCCAGCTCACCTCTAGCGGGAGGGCCAACAGATACGCAGTATTTT	CASSPLAGGPTDTQYF
TRBD1	TRBV18	NA	TRBJ2-7	TGTGCCAGCTCACCATCGGGACAGGGGCTCGCCGAGCAGTACTTC	CASSPSGQGLAEQYF
TRBD2	TRBV4-1	NA	TRBJ2-1	TGCGCCAGCAGCCAAGGACTAGCGGGAGGACAAAATGAGCAGTTCTTC	CASSQGLAGGQNEQFF
NA	TRBV21-1	NA	TRBJ1-3	TGTGCCAGCAGCCCCCTGCGGGGAAACTCTGGAAACACCATATATTTT	CASSPLRGNSGNTIYF
NA	TRBV19	few	TRBJ1-5	TGTGCCAGTAGTATAGCCCATCCCCAGCCCCAGCATTTT	CASSIAHPQPQHF
NA	TRBV5-1	NA	TRBJ2-1	TGCGCCAGCAGCTTACCGGGACATGACAATGAGCAGTTCTTC	CASSLPGHDNEQFF
TRBD2	TRBV27	NA	TRBJ2-7	TGTGCCAGCACCGGGGGAGGGCCCTACGAGCAGTACTTC	CASTGGGPYEQYF
NA	TRBV10-3	NA	TRBJ2-7	TGTGCCACGTCGTCAGGGGACGAGCAGTACTTC	CATSSGDEQYF
NA	TRBV18	NA	TRBJ1-1	TGTGCCAGCTCCCCTCCGGGTCGTGGGACTGAAGCTTTCTTT	CASSPPGRGTEAFF
NA	TRBV7-8	NA	TRBJ2-7	TGTGCCAGCAGCATAGAGGTGCTCTACGAGCAGTACTTC	CASSIEVLYEQYF
TRBD2	TRBV6-4	NA	TRBJ2-1	TGTGCCAGCAGTGAGACTAGCGGCTCCTACAATGAGCAGTTCTTC	CASSETSGSYNEQFF